The T cell receptor beta chain described here comes from a study of technical replicates of blood from a handful of donors. The germline V gene has CDR1 SGHTA and CDR2 FQGTGA. The CDR3 has 13 amino acids. Trimming took 1 base from V and 0 from J, leaving 3 bases between them. The repertoire was sequenced with immunoSEQ multiplex PCR; TCRdb's copy has only in-frame clones and lacks some. This sample has some 71,000 clones, with about 97% found just once. Sample: T cells isolated from PBMCs. The sequence came from a human donor in good health. This chain uses TRBV7-3 with TRBJ1-1; the D is unclear. The CDR3 nucleotides read TGTGCCAGCAGCTTAAGTATGAACACTGAAGCTTTCTTT. The encoded protein is CASSLSMNTEAFF.